This T cell receptor (beta chain) is drawn from a study of blood T cell repertoires in COVID-19. About the study: Spain, Italy and the United States supplied samples that represented acute and convalescent COVID-19. PBMCs, B-cell-depleted T cells, or T cells provided the cDNA or gDNA that made up the material.

CDR3 length equals 18 residues. Looked up from germline, CDR1 is LNHNV and CDR2 is YYDKDF (reference sequence). V lost 1 base, J lost 0 bases, and 13 bases lay in between. Original processing notes: Using reference gene primer amplification, nucleated cell counts were estimated. Profiled with immunoSEQ multiplex PCR; TCRdb holds only in-frame clones, not every one. Clone size and the V and J calls come from that table; the DNA yielded D and trimming. There are hundreds of thousands of clones in the sample; roughly nine tenths occur only once, and roughly 0.69% lies in the top ten. Sequenced: peripheral blood. The chain couples TRBV15 to TRBJ1-6; D may be TRBD1 (6 bases). This sequence originates from a middle-aged man with acute or convalescent COVID-19. The chain's CDR3 is CATSRGTGTGSYNSPLHF. The CDR3 nucleotides are TGTGCCACCAGCAGAGGAACAGGGACGGGCTCCTATAATTCACCCCTCCACTTT.